A single T cell receptor beta chain is shown here with its context. Original processing notes: Nucleated cell number was recorded as an estimate derived from reference gene primer amplification. Sequencing used immunoSEQ multiplex PCR; TCRdb keeps in-frame clones, though not all of them. That table is the source of V, J and clone size, and D and trimming were worked out from the DNA. The table records 130,000 to 150,000 clones, around 90% of them present only once. Germline V gene lookup returns CDR1 LNHDA and CDR2 SQIVND (reference sequence). Between the trimmed V and J ends, which lost 6 bases and 8 bases, there was a span of 13 bases. The CDR3 is 13 amino acids. This entry is derived from a study of blood T cell repertoires in COVID-19. On the study more broadly: Sites across the United States, Italy and Spain contributed samples from acute and convalescent COVID-19. T cells, B-cell-depleted T cells, or PBMCs supplied cDNA or gDNA.

This clonotype was sampled from a woman between 45 and 60 years old with acute or convalescent COVID-19. The chain employs TRBV19 and TRBJ1-4, with D possibly matching TRBD1 (5 bases). The sample comprised peripheral blood. CDR3 nucleotide sequence: TGTGCCAGTAGCCTACGGGGGGACGAAAAACTGTTTTTT. Encoded protein: CASSLRGDEKLFF.